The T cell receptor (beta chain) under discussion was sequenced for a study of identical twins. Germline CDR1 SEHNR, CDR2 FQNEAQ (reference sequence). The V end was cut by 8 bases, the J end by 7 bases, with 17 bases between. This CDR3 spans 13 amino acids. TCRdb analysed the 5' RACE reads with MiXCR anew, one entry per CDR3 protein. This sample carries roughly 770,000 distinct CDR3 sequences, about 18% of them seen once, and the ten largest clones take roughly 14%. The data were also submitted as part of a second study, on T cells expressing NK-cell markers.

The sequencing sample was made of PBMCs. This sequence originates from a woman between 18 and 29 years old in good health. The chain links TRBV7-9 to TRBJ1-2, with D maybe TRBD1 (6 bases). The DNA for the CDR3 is TGTGCCAGCGGGGCAGGGGTCTACATTGGCTACACCTTC. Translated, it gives CASGAGVYIGYTF.